What follows are 15 T cell receptor beta chains derived from one specimen sequenced in a study of T cell responses to AZD1222 COVID-19 vaccine. TCRdb's copy holds only in-frame clones and misses some; the assay was immunoSEQ multiplex PCR. The top ten clones hold roughly 1.7% of a sample with 150,000 to 200,000 clones, approximately 93% of them seen once. Sample: peripheral blood, taken 28 days after the second AZD1222 dose. All receptors come from an adult who received the AZD1222 COVID-19 vaccine.

The genes are TRBV6-5 and TRBJ1-2; the match to TRBD1 covers 7 bases. With V trimmed by 4 bases and J by 4 bases, 6 bases remained unmatched. Germline V lookup: CDR1 MNHEY, CDR2 SVGAGI. CDR3 length equals 14 residues. This CDR3 reads CASSSDRAPYGYTF. CDR3 nucleotide sequence: TGTGCCAGCAGTTCTGACAGGGCGCCCTATGGCTACACCTTC.

J is TRBJ1-6 and V is TRBV11-1; 9 bases are a match to TRBD1. The CDR3 length is 13 residues. V lost 4 bases to trimming and J lost 8 bases; unmatched junction nucleotides: 0. Per the germline V gene, CDR1 is SGHAT and CDR2 is FQDESV (reference sequence). The CDR3 region is CASSWDRDSPLHF. The CDR3 nucleotides read TGTGCCAGCAGCTGGGACAGGGATTCACCCCTCCACTTT. Combining the CDR3 with reference TRBV11-1 and TRBJ1-6 gives the whole variable domain EAEVAQSPRYKITEKSQAVAFWCDPISGHATLYWYRQILGQGPELLVQFQDESVVDDSQLPKDRFSAERLKGVDSTLKIQPAELGDSAMYLCASSWDRDSPLHFGNGTRLTVT.

The rearrangement joins TRBV9 to TRBJ1-1; D gene unclear. The CDR3 spans 15 residues. Germline V gene data show CDR1 as SGDLS and CDR2 as YYNGEE. The germline V and J ends were trimmed by 4 bases and 1 base, with 14 bases remaining between them. This CDR3 reads CASSPGWQPNTEAFF. The DNA of the CDR3 is TGTGCCAGCAGCCCCGGGTGGCAGCCGAACACTGAAGCTTTCTTT. Based on the CDR3 plus reference TRBV9 and TRBJ1-1, the full variable domain is DSGVTQTPKHLITATGQRVTLRCSPRSGDLSVYWYQQSLDQGLQFLIQYYNGEERAKGNILERFSAQQFPDLHSELNLSSLELGDSALYFCASSPGWQPNTEAFFGQGTRLTVV.

The chain carries TRBV5-1 and TRBJ1-6; perhaps TRBD1 as D (6 bases). The CDR3 sequence is 15 residues long. Germline loops: CDR1 SGHRS, CDR2 YFSETQ. With 4 bases removed from V and 4 bases from J, the gap between germline ends came to 12 bases. The CDR3 here is CASSPGASYNSPLHF. Here the CDR3 DNA reads TGCGCCAGCAGCCCAGGGGCGTCTTATAATTCACCCCTCCACTTT.

The chain has TRBV19 and TRBJ2-5; tentative D call: TRBD2 (5 bases). V was cut by 3 bases and J by 4 bases, with 9 bases left in between. The length of the CDR3 is 13 residues. CDR1 and CDR2 from the germline V gene are LNHDA and SQIVND (reference sequence). CDR3 region: CASSITRGETQYF. For the CDR3, the DNA is TGTGCCAGTAGTATTACTAGAGGAGAGACCCAGTACTTC.

This chain uses TRBV4-1 with TRBJ2-2; D gene ambiguous. This CDR3 spans 18 amino acids. CDR1 MGHRA and CDR2 YSYEKL come from the germline V gene. V lost 4 bases, J lost 6 bases, and 24 bases lay in between. This CDR3 is CASSPVSIWASSSGELFF. CDR3 in DNA: TGCGCCAGCAGCCCGGTGTCGATTTGGGCGTCGAGTTCCGGGGAGCTGTTTTTT.

The J gene is TRBJ1-1, the V gene TRBV20-1; 8 bases agree with TRBD1. Germline CDR1 reads DFQATT; CDR2 reads SNEGSKA (reference sequence). The CDR3 runs to 11 residues. The junction had 4 bases not matched to a gene; V was cut back by 3 bases and J by 10 bases. The CDR3 DNA reads TGCAGTGCTAGCCACAGGGGGGCAGCTTTCTTT. This translates into CSASHRGAAFF.

The chain has TRBV15 and TRBJ2-7; possible D gene TRBD1, 5 bases. Germline CDR1 is LNHNV and CDR2 is YYDKDF (reference sequence). This CDR3 spans 14 amino acids. The germline V and J ends were trimmed by 5 bases and 6 bases, with 17 bases remaining between them. In nucleotides, the CDR3 is TGTGCCACCAGCTCTGACAGACGCCTCGGCGAGCAGTACTTC. Protein product: CATSSDRRLGEQYF.

The gene calls are TRBV27 and TRBJ1-1; D possibly corresponds to TRBD1 (6 bases). Trimming took 1 base from V and 5 from J, leaving 11 bases between them. This CDR3 spans 14 amino acids. CDR1 is MNHEY and CDR2 is SMNVEV in the germline V gene (reference sequence). CDR3 region: CASSLWQGTTEAFF. CDR3 coding DNA: TGTGCCAGCAGTTTATGGCAGGGGACGACTGAAGCTTTCTTT.

The chain is built from TRBV4-2 and TRBJ2-7, with 11 bases that match TRBD2. V dropped 5 bases and J dropped 2; count of bases not matched to a gene: 5. CDR3 length equals 15 residues. Germline CDR1 LGHNA, CDR2 YNFKEQ. This CDR3 reads CASSIASGGPYEQYF. DNA of the CDR3: TGTGCCAGCAGCATCGCTAGCGGGGGGCCCTACGAGCAGTACTTC.

The rearrangement links TRBV6-5 to TRBJ2-4; D not certain. Germline lookup yields CDR1 MNHEY and CDR2 SVGAGI. The V gene lost 4 bases and the J gene lost 0 bases, with 13 bases spanning the gap. The CDR3 has 16 residues. CDR3 sequence (DNA): TGTGCCAGCAGTTTAAGCCCTTTTCTAGCCAAAAACATTCAGTACTTC. It translates to CASSLSPFLAKNIQYF.

V gene TRBV19 combines with J gene TRBJ1-1; D remains ambiguous. Germline CDR1 and CDR2: LNHDA and SQIVND (reference sequence). This CDR3 is 14 amino acids long. The ends were cut back, 6 bases at V and 1 base at J, with 12 bases in the middle. As DNA, the CDR3 is TGTGCCAGTAGCCTTGGGAGGGCGAACACTGAAGCTTTCTTT. Translation gives CASSLGRANTEAFF.

This chain uses TRBV10-3 with TRBJ1-1, with D maybe TRBD1 (5 bases). The CDR3 sequence is 15 residues long. The V end lost 6 bases, the J end lost 1 base, and 15 bases lay between the germline ends. Germline V gene data show CDR1 as ENHRY and CDR2 as SYGVKD. In DNA form, the CDR3 reads TGTGCCATCAGGGACCTAGGGGCTTGGAACACTGAAGCTTTCTTT. Protein: CAIRDLGAWNTEAFF.

CDR3 residues: CASSRDRESYEQYF. CDR3 DNA sequence: TGTGCCAGCAGCCGGGACAGGGAGTCCTACGAGCAGTACTTC. V and J are TRBV11-2 and TRBJ2-7, with 9 bases fitting TRBD1. CDR1 SGHAT and CDR2 FQNNGV come from the germline V gene. The CDR3 length is 14 residues. The V and J ends lost 5 bases and 1 base, in that order; junction bases with no gene match: 3. The entire variable domain, with the rest obtained from reference TRBV11-2 and TRBJ2-7, is as follows: EAGVAQSPRYKIIEKRQSVAFWCNPISGHATLYWYQQILGQGPKLLIQFQNNGVVDDSQLPKDRFSAERLKGVDSTLKIQPAKLEDSAVYLCASSRDRESYEQYFGPGTRLTVT.

This rearrangement joins TRBV18 to TRBJ1-2; D perhaps matches TRBD1 (5 bases). Germline CDR1 is KGHSH and CDR2 is LQKENI. The CDR3 extends over 13 amino acids. The V end lost 2 bases, the J end lost 6 bases, and 10 bases lay between the germline ends. The CDR3 DNA follows: TGTGCCAGCTCACCAGCAGGGAGTCATGGCTACACCTTC. This encodes CASSPAGSHGYTF.